Detailed here is one T cell receptor (beta chain). Its antigen is currently unknown. The sample originates from a study of pediatric ulcerative colitis. Across the study: Most patients had pancolitis, and two had left-sided colitis. Broader study findings: A couple of patients' blood samples yielded substantially fewer templates.

CDR3 size: 12 residues. The junction had 6 bases not matched to a gene; V was cut back by 6 bases and J by 8 bases. In germline, CDR1 is LNHDA, CDR2 SQIVND (reference sequence). TCRdb keeps only in-frame clones here, not all; method: immunoSEQ multiplex PCR. This sample has 35,000 to 45,000 clones; less than 85% occur once, and the top ten carry 23%. Sequencing was done on a sample of blood. The V gene is TRBV19, the J gene TRBJ1-2; TRBD1 matches at 7 bases. This sequence was found in a girl aged 10 to 17 with moderate ulcerative colitis. The CDR3 reads CASSPTGYGYTF. As DNA, the CDR3 is TGTGCCAGTAGCCCGACAGGGTACGGCTACACCTTC.